This T cell receptor beta chain was captured by sequencing in a study of T-cell memory formation after mild COVID-19. This CDR3 is built from 14 residues. Trimming left V 2 bases short and J 1 base short, with 6 bases between. The germline CDR1 and CDR2 sequences are MNHEY and SVGAGI. A single record per CDR3 protein comes from TCRdb applying MiXCR to the 5' RACE reads. The sample records 550,000 to 600,000 distinct CDR3 sequences, about 20% being singletons. Broader study findings: Shrinking CD4+ clones were chiefly CM and EM; CD8+ ones were chiefly EMRA.

The table lists this clonotype with a few counts. No antigen is known for it. The sequenced sample was PBMCs or a T cell subset sorted from them (not recorded which). This clonotype was sampled from an adult woman who had mild COVID-19 (a few samples of this study predate the infection). Cell type and time point are not known. The chain carries TRBV6-5 and TRBJ2-1, with D perhaps matching TRBD2 (6 bases). CDR3 residues: CASSYGGSYNEQFF. The CDR3 DNA follows: TGTGCCAGCAGTTACGGGGGGTCCTACAATGAGCAGTTCTTC.